The clone carrying this T cell receptor (beta chain) was recorded at least ten times. This specimen belongs to a study of blood T cells in healthy people across ages. The second PCR ran about 6 to 12 cycles with a sample-barcoded 5' primer and J-beta primers. TCRdb itself ran the 5' RACE reads through MiXCR, one entry per CDR3 protein. The sample gives some 930,000 distinct CDR3 sequences, almost 30% of which show up once; 10% is in the top ten. These data were likewise used in another study, on T cells of mothers and their children.

The TCR was taken from a woman between 40 and 55 years old in good health. The sequencing sample was made of blood.

CDR3 protein: CASSYGTTNEKLFF. DNA of the CDR3: TGTGCCAGCAGTTACGGGACGACTAATGAAAAACTGTTTTTT. The chain carries TRBV6-5 and TRBJ1-4; a possible D gene is TRBD1 (5 bases). V lost 2 bases and J 2 bases, leaving 6 bases between the germline ends. From germline, CDR1 is MNHEY and CDR2 SVGAGI. CDR3 length: 14 amino acids.